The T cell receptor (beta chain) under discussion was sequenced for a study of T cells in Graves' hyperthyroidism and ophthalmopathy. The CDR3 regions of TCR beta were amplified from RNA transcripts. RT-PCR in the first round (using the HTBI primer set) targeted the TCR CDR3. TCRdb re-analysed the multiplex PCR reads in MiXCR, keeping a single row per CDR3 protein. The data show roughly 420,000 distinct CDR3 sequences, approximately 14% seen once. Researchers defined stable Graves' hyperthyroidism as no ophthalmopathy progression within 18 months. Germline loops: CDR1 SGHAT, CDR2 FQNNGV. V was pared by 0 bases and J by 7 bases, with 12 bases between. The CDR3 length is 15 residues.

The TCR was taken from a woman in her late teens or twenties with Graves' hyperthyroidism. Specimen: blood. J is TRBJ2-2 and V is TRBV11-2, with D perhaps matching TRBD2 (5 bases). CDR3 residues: CASSLDHSGGGELFF. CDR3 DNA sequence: TGTGCCAGCAGCTTAGATCACAGCGGCGGCGGGGAGCTGTTTTTT.